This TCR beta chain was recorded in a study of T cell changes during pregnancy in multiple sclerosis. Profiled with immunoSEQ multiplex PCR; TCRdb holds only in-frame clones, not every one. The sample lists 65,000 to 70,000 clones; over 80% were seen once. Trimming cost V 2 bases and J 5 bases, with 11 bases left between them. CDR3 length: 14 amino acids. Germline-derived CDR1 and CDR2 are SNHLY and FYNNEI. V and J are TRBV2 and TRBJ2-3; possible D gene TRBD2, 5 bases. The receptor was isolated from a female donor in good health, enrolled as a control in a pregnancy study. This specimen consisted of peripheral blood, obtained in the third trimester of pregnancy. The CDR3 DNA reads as TGTGCCAGCAGTGAAACCCTAGCAGGAGATACGCAGTATTTT. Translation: CASSETLAGDTQYF.